Below are 23 T cell receptor beta chains sequenced from a single sample in a study of CD8 T cells in Susac syndrome. cDNA came from around 0.5 to 1 ug RNA primed by random hexamers. TCRdb processed the immunoSEQ multiplex PCR reads anew with MiXCR; each CDR3 protein has one entry. Here the sample spans around 80,000 distinct CDR3 sequences, roughly 90% being singletons. Sequencing was carried out using CD8+ T cells from PBMCs. The receptors were sampled from a human donor with multiple sclerosis.

The chain links TRBV5-4 to TRBJ2-7; D is undetermined. Trimming removed 0 bases at V and 0 bases at J, with 10 bases between. This CDR3 region has 15 residues. Per the germline V gene, CDR1 is SGHNT and CDR2 is YYREEE (reference sequence). The CDR3 bases are TGTGCCAGCAGCTTGGGGGTCTCAAGCTCCTACGAGCAGTACTTC. It specifies CASSLGVSSSYEQYF.

This chain joins TRBV27 and TRBJ2-3, with 7 bases fitting TRBD2. The CDR3 has 14 amino acids. J was trimmed by 4 bases and V by 1 base; bases with no gene match: 2. Germline V gives CDR1 MNHEY, CDR2 SMNVEV (reference sequence). CDR3 sequence (DNA): TGTGCCAGCAGTTTATTGGCGGGAGCAGATACGCAGTATTTT. This codes for CASSLLAGADTQYF.

V is TRBV28 and J is TRBJ1-5; D unresolved. The CDR3 sequence is 14 residues long. Germline V gene sequence: CDR1 MDHEN, CDR2 SYDVKM. V lost 3 bases and J 5 bases, leaving 11 bases between the germline ends. Written as DNA, the CDR3 is TGTGCCAGCAGTTTTCGCCAGTCTGATCAGCCCCAGCATTTT. Residues: CASSFRQSDQPQHF.

The chain carries TRBV14 and TRBJ2-7; D is perhaps TRBD2 (6 bases). CDR3 length: 15 amino acids. Trimming took 2 bases from V and 2 from J, leaving 13 bases between them. Germline V lookup: CDR1 SGHDN, CDR2 FVKESK. CDR3 DNA sequence: TGTGCCAGCAGCCAATCCCGACTAGGCCCCTACGAGCAGTACTTC. Its protein is CASSQSRLGPYEQYF.

The chain is built from TRBV28 and TRBJ2-1; D unresolved. This CDR3 is built from 17 residues. Trimming cost V 0 bases and J 4 bases, with 16 bases left between them. Germline V lookup: CDR1 MDHEN, CDR2 SYDVKM. The CDR3 DNA is TGTGCCAGCAGTTTATGGAGGATAGGGCTTGTGTACAATGAGCAGTTCTTC. This translates into CASSLWRIGLVYNEQFF.

The chain uses TRBV6-1 and TRBJ2-3, with 12 bases that match TRBD2. This CDR3 is built from 19 residues. The germline V gene has CDR1 MNHNS and CDR2 SASEGT. With V trimmed by 8 bases and J by 0 bases, 15 bases remained unmatched. Here the CDR3 reads CASSRGGLAGRTSTDTQYF. In nucleotides, the CDR3 is TGTGCCAGCTCACGAGGGGGACTAGCGGGCCGTACTAGCACAGATACGCAGTATTTT.

The chain is built from TRBV21-1 and TRBJ2-7; TRBD1, the table's D call, was not compared with the DNA. TRBV21-1 is a listed pseudogene. This CDR3 contains 20 residues. CDR3: CASSKEQFEVKGQVENEQYF. CDR3 DNA: TGTGCCAGCAGCAAAGAACAGTTTGAAGTGAAGGGACAGGTGGAAAACGAGCAGTACTTC.

The chain links TRBV6-2 or TRBV6-3 to TRBJ1-2; no firm D call. V was pared by 6 bases and J by 4 bases, with 18 bases between. Germline V gene sequence: CDR1 MNHEY, CDR2 SVGEGT. This CDR3 spans 15 amino acids. The CDR3 coding sequence is TGTGCCAGCAGCCACGTTGTAGGACTCCTCTATGGCTACACCTTC. It specifies CASSHVVGLLYGYTF.

The chain employs TRBV3-1 and TRBJ2-7, with 8 bases fitting TRBD2. Germline CDR1 reads LGHDT; CDR2 reads YNNKEL (reference sequence). Trimming at V came to 3 bases and at J to 6 bases, leaving 13 bases not matched to a gene. This CDR3 comprises 16 residues. CDR3 sequence: CASSQGGLVEGSEQYF. DNA of the CDR3: TGTGCCAGCAGCCAGGGGGGACTAGTTGAGGGGTCCGAGCAGTACTTC.

The chain links TRBV5-4 to TRBJ2-7; D unresolved. The CDR3 loop spans 12 amino acids. Germline V gives CDR1 SGHNT, CDR2 YYREEE (reference sequence). With 1 base removed from V and 6 bases from J, the gap between germline ends came to 8 bases. The CDR3 nucleotides are TGTGCCAGCAGCTTGACGGGTACCGAGCAGTACTTC. Residues: CASSLTGTEQYF.

The chain uses TRBV5-1 and TRBJ2-5; D is uncertain. CDR3 length: 16 residues. V dropped 6 bases and J dropped 3 bases, with 21 bases sitting between them. CDR1 is SGHRS, CDR2 YFSETQ, per germline. The CDR3 sequence: CASKRWSESEKETQYF. The CDR3 coding sequence is TGCGCCAGCAAACGGTGGAGCGAGTCAGAAAAAGAGACCCAGTACTTC.

The V gene is TRBV13, the J gene TRBJ2-1; D uncertain. This CDR3 has 15 amino acids. Germline assignment: CDR1 PRHDT and CDR2 FYEKMQ (reference sequence). Trimming took 5 bases from V and 4 from J, leaving 15 bases between them. The CDR3 nucleotides read TGTGCCAGCAGCCCCCCAGACGGGCCATACAATGAGCAGTTCTTC. Protein sequence: CASSPPDGPYNEQFF.

This rearrangement joins TRBV3-1 to TRBJ1-1, with D tentatively TRBD1 (6 bases). From germline, CDR1 is LGHDT and CDR2 YNNKEL (reference sequence). Trimming stripped 0 bases from V and 0 bases from J, with 14 bases between. The CDR3 sequence is 17 residues long. The CDR3 DNA reads TGTGCCAGCAGCCAAGACCCTTGGGACATCCTGAACACTGAAGCTTTCTTT. Its protein is CASSQDPWDILNTEAFF.

The genes are TRBV19 and TRBJ1-5; D is unresolved. Between the trimmed V and J ends, which lost 3 bases and 9 bases, there was a span of 9 bases. The CDR3 contains 12 residues. CDR1 LNHDA and CDR2 SQIVND come from the germline V gene (reference sequence). CDR3 in DNA: TGTGCCAGTAGTATTGGGTCTTGGCCCCAGCATTTT. Translating gives CASSIGSWPQHF.

This chain joins TRBV27 and TRBJ1-1; 7 bases fit TRBD1. Germline V CDR1 and CDR2: MNHEY, SMNVEV (reference sequence). The V gene end was trimmed by 6 bases and the J gene end by 4 bases; junction bases not matched to a gene: 8. This CDR3 region has 14 residues. CDR3 sequence reads: CASRRQGESTEAFF. Written as DNA, the CDR3 is TGTGCCAGCAGGCGACAGGGAGAGAGCACTGAAGCTTTCTTT.

The CDR3 here is CASSWSSGGVYNEQFF. CDR3 DNA: TGTGCCAGCAGTTGGTCTAGCGGGGGTGTATACAATGAGCAGTTCTTC. The chain employs TRBV6-5 and TRBJ2-1, with 10 bases that match TRBD2. In germline, CDR1 is MNHEY, CDR2 SVGAGI. The CDR3 totals 16 residues. V trimming: 4 bases; J trimming: 4 bases; junction bases outside the gene matches: 7.

This clonotype was found once. This rearrangement joins TRBV13 to TRBJ2-1, with 12 bases lining up with TRBD2. This CDR3 is 15 amino acids long. In germline, CDR1 is PRHDT, CDR2 FYEKMQ (reference sequence). With V trimmed by 5 bases and J by 6 bases, 5 bases remained unmatched. The chain's CDR3 is CASSIRLAGANEQFF. The CDR3 DNA reads as TGTGCCAGCAGCATCAGACTAGCGGGAGCCAATGAGCAGTTCTTC. Variable domain in full (rest from reference TRBV13 and TRBJ2-1): AAGVIQSPRHLIKEKRETATLKCYPIPRHDTVYWYQQGPGQDPQFLISFYEKMQSDKGSIPDRFSAQQFSDYHSELNMSSLELGDSALYFCASSIRLAGANEQFFGPGTRLTVL.

The genes are TRBV24-1 and TRBJ2-5; 9 nucleotides match TRBD2. From germline, CDR1 is KGHDR and CDR2 SFDVKD. This CDR3 is built from 16 residues. V trimming: 5 bases; J trimming: 2 bases; junction bases outside the gene matches: 8. The CDR3 reads CATSGLAGVLQETQYF. The CDR3 DNA reads as TGTGCCACCAGTGGATTAGCGGGGGTATTGCAAGAGACCCAGTACTTC.

The V call is TRBV7-9, the J call TRBJ1-1, with D possibly TRBD1 on 6 matching bases. The CDR3 covers 10 residues. The germline V gene has CDR1 SEHNR and CDR2 FQNEAQ (reference sequence). Trimming shortened V by 10 bases and J by 6 bases, and 9 bases separated the two germline ends. DNA for the CDR3: TGTGCCATCGGGGGGCCTGAAGCTTTCTTT. Translating it yields CAIGGPEAFF. The full variable domain, rest sourced from reference TRBV7-9 and TRBJ1-1, is DTGVSQNPRHKITKRGQNVTFRCDPISEHNRLYWYRQTLGQGPEFLTYFQNEAQLEKSRLLSDRFSAERPKGSFSTLEIQRTEQGDSAMYLCAIGGPEAFFGQGTRLTVV.

The rearrangement uses TRBV28 and TRBJ1-2; D ambiguous. CDR1 is MDHEN and CDR2 is SYDVKM in the germline V gene. This CDR3 contains 12 residues. The V gene lost 6 bases and the J gene lost 2 bases, with 7 bases spanning the gap. The CDR3 DNA reads TGTGCCAGCAGGGGCCCAAACTATGGCTACACCTTC. Translating gives CASRGPNYGYTF.

The rearrangement uses TRBV10-3 and TRBJ1-1; D uncertain. This CDR3 spans 14 amino acids. The germline gives CDR1 ENHRY, CDR2 SYGVKD. V was pared by 3 bases and J by 2 bases, with 10 bases between. The CDR3 coding sequence is TGTGCCATCAGTGACGAGACACTTAACACTGAAGCTTTCTTT. It specifies CAISDETLNTEAFF.

This chain joins TRBV10-3 and TRBJ2-7; 8 bases map to TRBD2. The germline CDR1 and CDR2 sequences are ENHRY and SYGVKD. The V gene end was trimmed by 4 bases and the J gene end by 3 bases; junction bases not matched to a gene: 5. The length of the CDR3 is 14 residues. The CDR3 reads CAISVGLEGYEQYF. The DNA for the CDR3 is TGTGCCATCAGTGTGGGACTAGAAGGCTACGAGCAGTACTTC.

The CDR3 nucleotides are TGTGCCTACACTAGCGGTCATGAGCAGTTCTTC. Translating it yields CAYTSGHEQFF. J is TRBJ2-1 and V is TRBV30; 8 positions match TRBD2. There are 11 residues in the CDR3. CDR1 GTSNPN and CDR2 SVGIG come from the germline V gene (reference sequence). The junction had 4 bases not matched to a gene; V was cut back by 7 bases and J by 8 bases.